This T cell receptor (beta chain) was captured in a study of human T cells and chemical hapten exposure. Across the whole study: The study enrolled mostly female patients with alopecia areata, totalis or universalis. Findings of the study overall: Positively correlated with patch test score were the counts of PT1 expanded TCRs.

This clonotype occurred a few times. Its cognate antigen is unknown. V shed 7 bases and J shed 0 bases, with 10 bases lying between them. The CDR3 covers 13 residues. Germline V gene data show CDR1 as SQVTM and CDR2 as ANQGSEA. Time point meaning: pre-sensitization, week 0. Treatment indicated: therapeutic diphenylcyclopropenone sensitization with weekly scalp DPC. A single record per CDR3 protein comes from TCRdb applying MiXCR to the RACE reads. This table has 240,000 or so distinct CDR3 sequences, more than 6.5% appearing once. The specimen was whole blood, collected in connection with sensitization to the hapten diphenylcyclopropenone (DPC). The clonotype was recovered from a woman in her thirties or forties with alopecia areata. Some clones in this sample may be carry-over from other donors' samples. The V call is TRBV29-1, the J call TRBJ2-1; no reliable D call. The CDR3: CSAERSSYNEQFF. CDR3 coding DNA: TGCAGCGCAGAGAGGAGCTCCTACAATGAGCAGTTCTTC.